Listed below are T cell receptor beta chains from one sample, sequenced in a study of T cells in Graves' hyperthyroidism and ophthalmopathy. A single record per CDR3 protein comes from TCRdb applying MiXCR to the multiplex PCR reads. The sample consists of fewer than 750,000 distinct CDR3 sequences, over 12% of them appearing once. Input material: blood. Every receptor here comes from a woman aged 40 to 50 with Graves' ophthalmopathy. Both conserved end residues are part of each CDR3. The D gene is left open where the match is weak. Rows may omit the clone size; those that give it use once, few, many or a size class.

TRBD2	TRBV28	many	TRBJ2-7	CASSVASGRFSYEQYF	TGTGCCAGCAGTGTCGCTAGCGGGAGGTTTTCCTACGAGCAGTACTTC
NA	TRBV15	NA	TRBJ1-2	CATSRDPFPVVGYGYTF	TGTGCCACCAGCAGAGATCCGTTTCCCGTAGTGGGCTATGGCTACACCTTC
TRBD2	TRBV6-1	NA	TRBJ2-5	CASSLRGILTQYF	TGTGCCAGCAGTCTGCGGGGGATCTTGACCCAGTACTTC
TRBD1	TRBV6-2/TRBV6-3	many	TRBJ2-6	CASTTWTGGFSGANVLTF	TGTGCCAGCACCACGTGGACAGGGGGCTTCTCTGGGGCCAACGTCCTGACTTTC
NA	TRBV12-5	many	TRBJ1-2	CASGLQTDYGYTF	TGTGCTAGTGGTCTACAAACGGACTATGGCTACACCTTC
NA	TRBV20-1	many	TRBJ2-7	CSAIPSSLYEQYF	TGCAGTGCTATCCCCTCCTCTTTATACGAGCAGTACTTC
NA	TRBV20-1	many	TRBJ2-7	CSAHPGYGYEQYF	TGCAGTGCTCACCCCGGGTACGGCTACGAGCAGTACTTC
NA	TRBV6-2/TRBV6-3	many	TRBJ1-2	CASSLLTENYGYTF	TGTGCCAGCAGTTTACTCACAGAGAACTATGGCTACACCTTC
NA	TRBV6-5	many	TRBJ2-7	CASTNRQAPYEQYF	TGTGCCAGCACCAACCGACAGGCCCCCTACGAGCAGTACTTC
NA	TRBV28	many	TRBJ2-2	CASSLQGYSGELFF	TGTGCCAGCAGTCTACAGGGATATTCCGGGGAGCTGTTTTTT
NA	TRBV28	many	TRBJ2-5	CASTGWETQYF	TGTGCCAGCACCGGATGGGAGACCCAGTACTTC
NA	TRBV6-5	many	TRBJ2-1	CASSYSLGGVNEQFF	TGTGCCAGCAGTTACTCGTTAGGGGGGGTCAATGAGCAGTTCTTC
NA	TRBV5-1	many	TRBJ2-7	CASSPNAGDNYEQYF	TGCGCCAGCAGCCCGAACGCCGGGGATAACTACGAGCAGTACTTC
TRBD2	TRBV20-1	many	TRBJ2-2	CSARGGLAADTGELFF	TGCAGTGCTAGGGGAGGGCTAGCGGCGGACACCGGGGAGCTGTTTTTT
TRBD2	TRBV6-2/TRBV6-3	NA	TRBJ2-7	CASSYASGTSEYLYEQYF	TGTGCCAGCAGTTACGCTTCCGGGACTAGCGAGTACCTCTACGAGCAGTACTTC
TRBD2	TRBV6-4	many	TRBJ2-7	CASSAFGTSGLSSYEQYF	TGTGCCAGCAGTGCCTTCGGGACTAGCGGCCTGAGCTCCTACGAGCAGTACTTC
TRBD1	TRBV7-8	many	TRBJ2-5	CASSPPGQGYEETQYF	TGTGCCAGCAGCCCCCCGGGACAGGGGTACGAAGAGACCCAGTACTTC
NA	TRBV12-3/TRBV12-4	many	TRBJ2-5	CASSLSDHQETQYF	TGTGCCAGCAGTTTAAGTGACCACCAAGAGACCCAGTACTTC
TRBD1	TRBV6-2/TRBV6-3	NA	TRBJ1-1	CASSYGGTGGVEAFF	TGTGCCAGCAGTTACGGGGGGACAGGGGGAGTGGAAGCTTTCTTT
TRBD2	TRBV3-1	few	TRBJ2-2	CASSPGLAGVSGELFF	TGTGCCAGCAGCCCGGGACTAGCGGGAGTTAGTGGGGAGCTGTTTTTT